The clone carrying this TCR beta chain has a handful of counts. Its matching antigen is unknown. The entry originates in a study of blood T cells in healthy people across ages. A second PCR of 7 to 11 cycles used a sample-barcoded 5' primer and a J-beta primer mix. A single record per CDR3 protein comes from TCRdb applying MiXCR to the 5' RACE reads. The sample consists of under 950,000 distinct CDR3 sequences, around a fifth of them appearing once. CDR3 length: 13 amino acids. V lost 1 base, J lost 10 bases, and 11 bases lay in between. In germline, CDR1 is SGHTA, CDR2 FQGNSA. Study-level points and caveats: Both naive CD4+ cell counts and diversity were greater in long-lived donors than in aged donors.

Material for sequencing was blood. This sequence originates from a man aged 70 or older in good health. V is TRBV7-2 and J is TRBJ2-1, with D hard to call. The CDR3 spells CASSLVAPAEQFF. The CDR3 DNA follows: TGTGCCAGCAGCTTAGTGGCTCCAGCGGAGCAGTTCTTC.